This T cell receptor beta chain appears in the sequencing data of a study of molecular identifiers for immune sequencing clone quantification. TCRdb recomputed calls from the PCR reads with MiXCR, one row per CDR3 protein. The sample contains approximately 630,000 distinct CDR3 sequences, 25% of which appear only once. CDR3 length: 16 amino acids. V dropped 1 base and J dropped 4 bases, with 14 bases sitting between them. CDR1 and CDR2 (germline): LNHDA, SQIVND (reference sequence). This sequence joins TRBV19 and TRBJ2-1; tentatively, D is TRBD2 (6 bases). Sequencing was done on a sample of naive CD8+ T cells from blood, with Jurkat cell RNA spiked in. Documented subset: FACS-sorted CD8+CD4-CCR7+CD45RA+ naive T cells. The sequence was collected from a human donor in good health. Some libraries in this study had Jurkat cell RNA spiked in. This CDR3 reads CASSIAWSSEYNEQFF. DNA of the CDR3: TGTGCCAGTAGTATAGCGTGGTCTAGCGAGTACAATGAGCAGTTCTTC.